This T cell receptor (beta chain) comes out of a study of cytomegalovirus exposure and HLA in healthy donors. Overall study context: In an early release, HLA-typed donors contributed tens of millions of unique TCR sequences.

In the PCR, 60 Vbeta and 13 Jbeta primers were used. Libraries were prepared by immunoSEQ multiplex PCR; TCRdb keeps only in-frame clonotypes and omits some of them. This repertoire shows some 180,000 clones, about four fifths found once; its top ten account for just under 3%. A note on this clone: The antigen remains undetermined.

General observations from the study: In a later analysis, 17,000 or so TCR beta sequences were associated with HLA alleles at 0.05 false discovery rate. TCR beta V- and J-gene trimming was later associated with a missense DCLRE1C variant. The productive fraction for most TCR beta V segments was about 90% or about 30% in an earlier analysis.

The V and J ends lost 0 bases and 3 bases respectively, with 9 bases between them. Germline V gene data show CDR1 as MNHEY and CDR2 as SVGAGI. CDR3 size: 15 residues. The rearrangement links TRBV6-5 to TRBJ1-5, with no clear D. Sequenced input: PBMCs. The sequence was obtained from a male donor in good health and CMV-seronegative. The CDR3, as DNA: TGTGCCAGCAGTTACTCGTACAGACCCAATCAGCCCCAGCATTTT. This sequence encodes CASSYSYRPNQPQHF.